What follows describes a single T cell receptor (beta chain). The data stem from a study of cytomegalovirus exposure and HLA in healthy donors. In the PCR, 60 Vbeta and 13 Jbeta primers were used. Sequenced by immunoSEQ multiplex PCR; TCRdb stores in-frame clones only, minus some. This repertoire shows nearly 95,000 clones, 63% found once; its top ten account for roughly 6.3%. Per germline, CDR1 SGHTA and CDR2 FQGNSA. This CDR3 has 16 residues. V lost 1 base and J 9 bases, leaving 20 bases between the germline ends. The sequencing sample was made of PBMCs. The TCR originated in a woman aged 25 to 39 in good health and CMV-seronegative. This rearrangement joins TRBV7-2 to TRBJ2-3, with D perhaps matching TRBD1 (5 bases). This CDR3 is CASSLGGTGLLPTQYF. DNA of the CDR3: TGTGCCAGCAGCTTAGGAGGCACAGGCTTGCTACCGACGCAGTATTTT.